This TCR beta chain was recovered during a study of response to subunit inactivated influenza vaccine. Study results and limitations: Seasonal influenza vaccination, on each occasion, was suggested by the authors to recruit few new T cells.

Of note for this clonotype: Its cognate antigen is unknown.

The length of the CDR3 is 16 residues. Losses at the gene ends were 5 bases for V and 2 bases for J; bases not matched to a gene: 5. Germline V gene sequence: CDR1 SGHVS, CDR2 FNYEAQ. From the RT-PCR reads, TCRdb called clonotypes with MiXCR, one entry per CDR3 protein. The sample contains about 580,000 distinct CDR3 sequences, about 15% of which appear only once. This specimen was PBMCs from blood, taken roughly 12 days after vaccination. The TCR originated in a man over 45 who received an inactivated influenza vaccine. The J gene is TRBJ2-3, the V gene TRBV7-6; 12 nucleotides match TRBD2. The CDR3 region has the DNA TGTGCCAGCAGCATACTAGCGGGGGGCAACACAGATACGCAGTATTTT. Its translation is CASSILAGGNTDTQYF.